This T cell receptor (beta chain) was sequenced during a study of cytomegalovirus exposure and HLA in healthy donors. Points from the study as a whole: Prior analysis indicated that the majority of TCR beta V segments exhibited productivity approximately 90% or approximately 30% of the time. Exclusion as indistinguishable affected some V segments, including TRBV6-2 and TRBV6-3. In vitro work confirmed that a few CMV-associated chains recognize CMV antigens.

This clone appeared a single time. Antigen: not known. V gave up 0 bases and J gave up 6 bases, with 14 bases separating them. The germline V gene has CDR1 SGDLS and CDR2 YYNGEE. This CDR3 has 15 amino acids. This PCR relied on a set of 60 Vbeta primers and 13 Jbeta primers. Assay: immunoSEQ multiplex PCR; the TCRdb copy retains only in-frame clones and omits some. The data contain fewer than 150,000 clones, roughly 80% of them seen just once; the ten biggest clones take up less than 3.5%. The gene calls are TRBV9 and TRBJ2-3, with D possibly TRBD2 on 6 matching bases. The sequence came from a woman aged 40 to 50 in good health and CMV-seropositive. Material: PBMCs. CDR3 sequence reads: CASSVDGLNLDTQYF. DNA of the CDR3: TGTGCCAGCAGCGTAGACGGACTAAACTTGGATACGCAGTATTTT.